The clone carrying this TCR beta chain was picked up many times. V was trimmed by 2 bases and J by 7 bases, leaving 22 bases between them. Germline V gene sequence: CDR1 SGHRS, CDR2 YFSETQ. CDR3 length: 16 amino acids. This entry is derived from a study of T cells in Graves' hyperthyroidism and ophthalmopathy. RNA transcripts gave rise to amplified TCR beta CDR3 regions. HTBI primers were the set used in a first-round RT-PCR of the TCR CDR3. TCRdb re-called the multiplex PCR reads through MiXCR, storing one row per CDR3 protein. The sample consists of about 700,000 distinct CDR3 sequences, 12% to 15% of them appearing once.

V is TRBV5-1 and J is TRBJ2-7; maybe TRBD2 (6 bases). Source material: blood. The TCR was taken from a woman aged 18-35 years with Graves' hyperthyroidism. In DNA, the CDR3 is TGCGCCAGCAGCTTCACAACCGGGACTTATTATTCGGAGCAGTACTTC. Translated: CASSFTTGTYYSEQYF. The variable domain in full, with the rest retrieved from reference TRBV5-1 and TRBJ2-7, is KAGVTQTPRYLIKTRGQQVTLSCSPISGHRSVSWYQQTPGQGLQFLFEYFSETQRNKGNFPGRFSGRQFSNSRSEMNVSTLELGDSALYLCASSFTTGTYYSEQYFGPGTRLTVT.